A single sample gave rise to the 8 T cell receptor beta chains below, sequenced in a study of naive and memory T cell subsets. The beta constant-region primer was an equimolar mix of two oligonucleotides covering TRBC1 and TRBC2. TCRdb re-derived calls from the UMI-ligation and nested PCR reads in MiXCR, one entry per CDR3 protein. The sample consists of 140,000 to 150,000 distinct CDR3 sequences, over 15% of them appearing once. The sequencing input was naive CD4+ T cells from blood. Every receptor here comes from a human donor in good health.

This chain links TRBV5-1 with TRBJ2-1; 9 bases agree with TRBD2. The length of the CDR3 is 18 residues. Losses at the gene ends were 0 bases for V and 4 bases for J; bases not matched to a gene: 11. The V gene's germline CDR1 is SGHRS and CDR2 YFSETQ. This chain's CDR3 is CASSLEAGGSGLYNEQFF. In nucleotides, the CDR3 is TGCGCCAGCAGCTTGGAGGCGGGAGGGTCTGGACTATACAATGAGCAGTTCTTC.

This chain uses TRBV12-3 or TRBV12-4 with TRBJ1-6, with 7 bases aligning to TRBD1. V trimming: 5 bases; J trimming: 7 bases; junction bases outside the gene matches: 8. This CDR3 has 15 amino acids. This chain's CDR3 is CASSTSGGQNSPLHF. The CDR3 DNA follows: TGTGCCAGCAGTACCTCGGGGGGACAGAATTCACCCCTCCACTTT.

This clonotype was seen more than once but under ten times. The genes are TRBV28 and TRBJ1-5, with D possibly TRBD1 on 5 matching bases. The CDR3 has 15 residues. Deletions cut 1 base from V and 4 bases from J, with 11 bases between. CDR1 is MDHEN and CDR2 is SYDVKM in the germline V gene. CDR3: CASSLSGGRNQPQHF. In nucleotides, the CDR3 is TGTGCCAGCAGTTTATCGGGGGGAAGGAATCAGCCCCAGCATTTT.

The rearrangement uses TRBV27 and TRBJ2-3; D remains unclear. The CDR3 extends over 15 amino acids. Germline lookup yields CDR1 MNHEY and CDR2 SMNVEV (reference sequence). Trimming took 6 bases from V and 2 from J, leaving 15 bases between them. The CDR3 DNA sequence: TGTGCCAGCAGGTCCCAACCCACCCTCACAGATACGCAGTATTTT. Translated: CASRSQPTLTDTQYF.

This rearrangement joins TRBV6-5 to TRBJ1-1; no definite D call. The CDR3 length is 13 residues. Germline V lookup: CDR1 MNHEY, CDR2 SVGAGI. Trimming stripped 5 bases from V and 2 bases from J, with 9 bases between. In DNA, the CDR3 is TGTGCCAGCAGTATCGCCAGAAACACTGAAGCTTTCTTT. It codes for CASSIARNTEAFF.

The J gene is TRBJ2-7, the V gene TRBV5-4, with 8 nucleotides matching TRBD2. CDR3 length equals 15 residues. Germline loops: CDR1 SGHNT, CDR2 YYREEE (reference sequence). The trim removed 1 base at V and 0 bases at J, leaving 3 bases unmatched. The CDR3 spells CASSLSGTSSYEQYF. For the CDR3, the DNA is TGTGCCAGCAGCTTGTCAGGGACTAGCTCCTACGAGCAGTACTTC.

The chain couples TRBV20-1 to TRBJ2-2; D is possibly TRBD1 (5 bases). The germline CDR1 and CDR2 sequences are DFQATT and SNEGSKA (reference sequence). The CDR3 runs 13 residues. The V gene lost 0 bases and the J gene lost 5 bases, with 7 bases spanning the gap. The CDR3 spells CSAREGATGELFF. The DNA for the CDR3 is TGCAGTGCTAGAGAAGGGGCTACCGGGGAGCTGTTTTTT.

This clonotype was seen a few times. The chain combines TRBV6-1 with TRBJ1-4, with 8 bases lining up with TRBD1. The germline V gene encodes CDR1 MNHNS and CDR2 SASEGT. Unmatched junction bases numbered 6, after V lost 6 bases and J lost 3 bases. The CDR3 extends over 15 amino acids. DNA for the CDR3: TGTGCCAGCAGCCGCGACAGGGGCGCTAATGAAAAACTGTTTTTT. Amino acid sequence: CASSRDRGANEKLFF.